Listed below are T cell receptor beta chains from one sample, sequenced in a study of cytomegalovirus exposure and HLA in healthy donors. TCRdb's copy holds only in-frame clones and misses some; the assay was immunoSEQ multiplex PCR. The sample lists about 170,000 clones; 75% to 80% were seen once. Sequenced input: PBMCs. Receptor source: a woman between 45 and 60 years old in good health and CMV-seropositive. The CDR3 runs from the conserved cysteine through the conserved F or W. D genes are given only for firm matches. The listing skips clone size in some rows; elsewhere it reads once, few, many or a size class.

clone_size	v_call	j_call	d_call	cdr3_aa	cdr3_nt
-	TRBV5-4	TRBJ1-4	-	CASSSYNEKLFF	TGTGCCAGCAGCTCCTATAATGAAAAACTGTTTTTT
-	TRBV2	TRBJ2-7	TRBD1	CASTPGTASYEQYF	TGTGCCAGCACGCCAGGGACAGCCTCCTACGAGCAGTACTTC
once	TRBV19	TRBJ1-2	TRBD1	CASNPRTGLGYGYTF	TGTGCCAGTAACCCTAGGACAGGGTTAGGCTATGGCTACACCTTC
-	TRBV2	TRBJ2-2	-	CASSATIATGELFF	TGTGCCAGCAGTGCTACCATCGCTACCGGGGAGCTGTTTTTT
-	TRBV10-2	TRBJ1-2	-	CASSVPGGYGYTF	TGCGCCAGCAGTGTACCGGGGGGCTATGGCTACACCTTC
-	TRBV7-2	TRBJ2-5	TRBD2	CASSVVSGEETQYF	TGTGCCAGCTCCGTGGTTAGCGGGGAAGAGACCCAGTACTTC
-	TRBV7-9	TRBJ1-3	TRBD1	CASSWTGAENTIYF	TGTGCCAGCAGCTGGACAGGGGCGGAAAACACCATATATTTT
once	TRBV7-9	TRBJ1-2	-	CASSLAGQYGYTF	TGTGCCAGCAGCTTAGCGGGCCAGTATGGCTACACCTTC
-	TRBV9	TRBJ2-7	TRBD2	CASSVDARGDYEQYF	TGTGCCAGCAGCGTAGATGCGCGGGGGGACTACGAGCAGTACTTC
-	TRBV7-2	TRBJ1-5	-	CASSLAGPRQPQHF	TGTGCCAGCAGCCTCGCGGGCCCCCGTCAGCCCCAGCATTTT
-	TRBV11-2	TRBJ2-7	TRBD1	CASSFGTGTYEQYF	TGTGCCAGCAGCTTCGGGACAGGGACCTACGAGCAGTACTTC
-	TRBV5-1	TRBJ1-1	TRBD1	CASSLGGSGGNTEGSEAFF	TGCGCCAGCAGCTTGGGGGGGTCAGGGGGAAACACTGAAGGGTCTGAAGCTTTCTTT
-	TRBV15	TRBJ2-3	-	CATSREATDTQYF	TGTGCCACCAGCAGGGAGGCGACAGATACGCAGTATTTT
-	TRBV18	TRBJ1-1	-	CASSQSEILMNTEAFF	TGTGCCAGCTCGCAAAGTGAGATCCTAATGAACACTGAAGCTTTCTTT
-	TRBV5-4	TRBJ2-3	TRBD2	CASSLDLAGGLADTQYF	TGTGCCAGCAGCTTGGATTTGGCGGGGGGGCTGGCAGATACGCAGTATTTT
-	TRBV19	TRBJ2-2	-	CASSQWSENTGELFF	TGTGCCAGTAGCCAGTGGTCAGAGAACACCGGGGAGCTGTTTTTT
-	TRBV19	TRBJ1-2	-	CASSITADSQLTANYGYTF	TGTGCCAGTAGTATAACGGCCGACAGCCAACTGACTGCTAACTATGGCTACACCTTC
-	TRBV4-3	TRBJ1-1	-	CASSTWTVNTEAFF	TGCGCCAGCAGCACCTGGACAGTGAACACTGAAGCTTTCTTT
-	TRBV6-6	TRBJ2-7	-	CASTQTGTSYEQYF	TGTGCCAGCACCCAGACAGGGACTTCCTACGAGCAGTACTTC
-	TRBV5-1	TRBJ2-3	TRBD1	CASSLAQGAGTDTQYF	TGCGCCAGCAGCTTGGCCCAGGGGGCTGGCACAGATACGCAGTATTTT
-	TRBV5-1	TRBJ2-7	TRBD1	CASSLGQGGYEQYF	TGCGCCAGCAGCCTAGGACAGGGAGGATACGAGCAGTACTTC
-	TRBV2	TRBJ2-2	TRBD1	CASSGTGTGELFF	TGTGCCAGCAGTGGGACAGGGACCGGGGAGCTGTTTTTT
-	TRBV15	TRBJ1-2	TRBD1	CATSRGRDRAYGYTF	TGTGCCACCAGCAGAGGGCGGGACAGGGCCTATGGCTACACCTTC
-	TRBV10-3	TRBJ2-1	TRBD2	CAISEPGTSGRGYNEQFF	TGTGCCATCAGTGAACCCGGGACTAGCGGGAGGGGCTACAATGAGCAGTTCTTC
-	TRBV25-1	TRBJ1-2	TRBD1	CASSGRGQGVYGYTF	TGTGCCAGCAGTGGCAGAGGACAGGGGGTATATGGCTACACCTTC
few	TRBV28	TRBJ2-7	-	CASSTEYEQYF	TGTGCCAGCAGTACCGAGTACGAGCAGTACTTC
-	TRBV9	TRBJ1-2	TRBD1	CASSVPGQGNYGYTF	TGTGCCAGCAGCGTACCGGGACAGGGCAACTATGGCTACACCTTC
-	TRBV18	TRBJ1-2	TRBD1	CASSSTDRRIDIYGYTF	TGTGCCAGCTCATCGACGGACAGGCGAATCGATATCTATGGCTACACCTTC
-	TRBV13	TRBJ2-1	TRBD2	CASSSPRAGGPWRDEQFF	TGTGCCAGCAGCTCCCCCCGAGCGGGAGGGCCGTGGAGGGATGAGCAGTTCTTC
-	TRBV10-3	TRBJ1-5	TRBD1	CAISEQGTDQPQHF	TGTGCCATCAGTGAACAGGGGACGGATCAGCCCCAGCATTTT
few	TRBV27	TRBJ2-1	TRBD2	CASTPLGLGGNEQFF	TGTGCCAGCACCCCTCTGGGACTAGGTGGGAATGAGCAGTTCTTC
-	TRBV11-2	TRBJ2-3	TRBD2	CASTQGAGYTDTQYF	TGTGCCAGCACCCAAGGAGCGGGGTACACAGATACGCAGTATTTT
-	TRBV7-2	TRBJ2-5	TRBD2	CASSWLAGTSVETQYF	TGTGCCAGCAGCTGGCTAGCGGGAACCTCGGTGGAGACCCAGTACTTC
few	TRBV19	TRBJ2-2	-	CASSIDVGRNTGELFF	TGTGCCAGTAGTATAGACGTGGGCAGAAACACCGGGGAGCTGTTTTTT
-	TRBV5-1	TRBJ2-3	TRBD2	CASSFSGASTDTQYF	TGCGCCAGCAGTTTTAGCGGGGCTAGCACAGATACGCAGTATTTT
-	TRBV4-3	TRBJ1-4	-	CASSQASLEGVEKLFF	TGCGCCAGCAGCCAGGCGAGCCTTGAGGGAGTAGAAAAACTGTTTTTT
-	TRBV18	TRBJ1-3	-	CASSPNGIRSGNTIYF	TGTGCCAGCTCACCGAACGGGATCAGATCTGGAAACACCATATATTTT
-	TRBV28	TRBJ2-1	-	CASTLQGRGFNNEQFF	TGTGCCAGCACCCTCCAAGGACGGGGGTTCAACAATGAGCAGTTCTTC
-	TRBV7-3	TRBJ2-1	-	CASSLTSSYNEQFF	TGTGCCAGCAGCTTAACTAGCTCCTACAATGAGCAGTTCTTC
once	TRBV2	TRBJ1-5	TRBD1	CASSDSTGALRPQHF	TGTGCCAGCAGTGACTCCACAGGGGCGCTTAGGCCCCAGCATTTT
once	TRBV19	TRBJ1-5	-	CASSIEGRFSNQPQHF	TGTGCCAGTAGTATTGAGGGCAGGTTTAGCAATCAGCCCCAGCATTTT
once	TRBV20-1	TRBJ1-4	-	CSAPDGEKLFF	TGCAGTGCTCCAGACGGGGAAAAACTGTTTTTT